This T cell receptor beta chain is drawn from a study of T cell responses to AZD1222 COVID-19 vaccine. Regarding the study as a whole: Baseline seropositivity occurred in only six AZD1222 recipients. Along spike, vaccine-associated CD4 TCRs were found throughout, with dominance at 160-218 and 743-854. When two AZD1222 doses had been given, Spike-specific TCR breadth and depth rose. The study sampled repertoires only after the peak T cell response.

CDR3 length: 15 amino acids. Losses at the gene ends were 7 bases for V and 2 bases for J; bases not matched to a gene: 7. Germline loops: CDR1 LNHDA, CDR2 SQIVND (reference sequence). Concerning this clone itself: Its antigen is still unknown.

The protocol was immunoSEQ multiplex PCR, while the TCRdb copy is restricted to in-frame clones and leaves out a portion. The table has about 130,000 clones, about nine tenths seen once. This TCR came from an adult in good health. Here the sequenced sample was peripheral blood, taken on day 0 of MenACWY control vaccination. The chain has TRBV19 and TRBJ2-1; TRBD2 aligns across 8 bases. This chain's CDR3 is CASTSGRLTYNEQFF. In DNA form, the CDR3 reads TGTGCCAGTACGAGCGGGAGACTAACCTACAATGAGCAGTTCTTC.